This TCR beta chain came from a study of T cell changes during pregnancy in multiple sclerosis. Per the germline V gene, CDR1 is MNHEY and CDR2 is SVGAGI. This CDR3 is built from 15 residues. The V and J ends lost 5 bases and 2 bases respectively, with 14 bases between them. Profiling relied on immunoSEQ multiplex PCR, and the TCRdb table lists in-frame clones only, not all of them. The data contain some 80,000 clones, about 93% of them seen just once; the ten biggest clones take up approximately 0.15%. This specimen consisted of CD4+ T cells from peripheral blood mononuclear cells, obtained after pregnancy. The sequence was collected from a female donor with multiple sclerosis, enrolled in a pregnancy study. The chain has TRBV6-5 and TRBJ2-3; D may be TRBD2 (6 bases). The chain's CDR3 is CASSPLPGDTDTQYF. The CDR3, as DNA: TGTGCCAGCAGTCCTCTCCCGGGGGACACAGATACGCAGTATTTT.